A selection of T cell receptor beta chains follows, all from one sample in a study of blood T cell repertoires in COVID-19. Assay: immunoSEQ multiplex PCR; the TCRdb copy retains only in-frame clones and omits some. The table records approximately 75,000 clones, about nine tenths of them present only once. The sample was peripheral blood. The receptor set was obtained from a human donor in a cohort sampled during active COVID-19. Each CDR3 is given with its conserved first and last residue. Fields, in order: D gene, CDR3 length, J gene, V gene, clone size, CDR3 DNA, CDR3 protein. The D gene is left open where the match is weak. Expanded clones get a size class; other rows say once, few or many, or leave the size out.

d_call: TRBD2; cdr3_length: 15; j_call: TRBJ2-5; v_call: TRBV5-1; clone_size: .; cdr3_nt: TGCGCCAGCAGCATCCGGACTAGCAACTTCGAGACCCAGTACTTC; cdr3_aa: CASSIRTSNFETQYF
d_call: .; cdr3_length: 15; j_call: TRBJ2-1; v_call: TRBV7-2; clone_size: .; cdr3_nt: TGTGCCAGCAGCACGACTGCGACGGGCTACAATGAGCAGTTCTTC; cdr3_aa: CASSTTATGYNEQFF
d_call: TRBD1; cdr3_length: 13; j_call: TRBJ2-7; v_call: TRBV6-5; clone_size: .; cdr3_nt: TGTGCCAGCAGCCCAGGGACAGCCTACGAGCAGTACTTC; cdr3_aa: CASSPGTAYEQYF
d_call: .; cdr3_length: 15; j_call: TRBJ1-2; v_call: TRBV11-2; clone_size: .; cdr3_nt: TGTGCCAGCAGCCATTACAGGGAACCTAACTATGGCTACACCTTC; cdr3_aa: CASSHYREPNYGYTF
d_call: .; cdr3_length: 13; j_call: TRBJ1-5; v_call: TRBV7-2; clone_size: .; cdr3_nt: TGTGCCAGCAGTCCCTACCGGGATCAGCCCCAGCATTTT; cdr3_aa: CASSPYRDQPQHF
d_call: .; cdr3_length: 13; j_call: TRBJ1-1; v_call: TRBV18; clone_size: .; cdr3_nt: TGTGCCAGCTTGGGCAACATGAACACTGAAGCTTTCTTT; cdr3_aa: CASLGNMNTEAFF
d_call: .; cdr3_length: 15; j_call: TRBJ1-3; v_call: TRBV5-1; clone_size: few; cdr3_nt: TGCGCCAGCAGAATCGCCGGGGTGGCTGGAAACACCATATATTTT; cdr3_aa: CASRIAGVAGNTIYF
d_call: .; cdr3_length: 15; j_call: TRBJ1-2; v_call: TRBV5-6; clone_size: .; cdr3_nt: TGTGCCAGCAGCCCTGAGAGTGGGGCTTCCTATGGCTACACCTTC; cdr3_aa: CASSPESGASYGYTF
d_call: TRBD2; cdr3_length: 15; j_call: TRBJ2-3; v_call: TRBV6-1; clone_size: .; cdr3_nt: TGTGCCAGCAGTGAAACTAGCGGACGAGCAGATACGCAGTATTTT; cdr3_aa: CASSETSGRADTQYF
d_call: .; cdr3_length: 17; j_call: TRBJ2-7; v_call: TRBV6-6; clone_size: .; cdr3_nt: TGTGCCAGCAGTCCACGCCAGGGGACGAATCACCTATACGAGCAGTACTTC; cdr3_aa: CASSPRQGTNHLYEQYF
d_call: .; cdr3_length: 12; j_call: TRBJ2-7; v_call: TRBV15; clone_size: .; cdr3_nt: TGTGCCACCAGCAGACAGGGGTATGAGCAGTACTTC; cdr3_aa: CATSRQGYEQYF
d_call: TRBD1; cdr3_length: 15; j_call: TRBJ1-2; v_call: TRBV19; clone_size: .; cdr3_nt: TGTGCCAGTAGTATGAACAGGGGGCGGGGATATGGCTACACCTTC; cdr3_aa: CASSMNRGRGYGYTF
d_call: TRBD1; cdr3_length: 15; j_call: TRBJ1-2; v_call: TRBV4-3; clone_size: .; cdr3_nt: TGCGCCAGCAGCCAACTCGGACAGGGGGCGTATGGCTACACCTTC; cdr3_aa: CASSQLGQGAYGYTF
d_call: TRBD1; cdr3_length: 14; j_call: TRBJ1-6; v_call: TRBV18; clone_size: .; cdr3_nt: TGTGCCAGCTCAACGCAGGGGGTACGCTCACCCCTCCACTTT; cdr3_aa: CASSTQGVRSPLHF
d_call: .; cdr3_length: 12; j_call: TRBJ1-1; v_call: TRBV19; clone_size: .; cdr3_nt: TGTGCCAGTAGTATAGGGGGGGCTGAAGCTTTCTTT; cdr3_aa: CASSIGGAEAFF
d_call: .; cdr3_length: 13; j_call: TRBJ1-2; v_call: TRBV27; clone_size: .; cdr3_nt: TGTGCCAGCAGTTTTGGGGCAGAACGCGGCTACACCTTC; cdr3_aa: CASSFGAERGYTF
d_call: .; cdr3_length: 15; j_call: TRBJ2-1; v_call: TRBV6-4; clone_size: .; cdr3_nt: TGTGCCAGCAGTGATATAGCTGGTACCTACAATGAGCAGTTCTTC; cdr3_aa: CASSDIAGTYNEQFF
d_call: .; cdr3_length: 13; j_call: TRBJ2-5; v_call: TRBV5-1; clone_size: .; cdr3_nt: TGCGCCAGCAGCTTGGCCGTGGCCGGGAGCCAGTACTTC; cdr3_aa: CASSLAVAGSQYF
d_call: .; cdr3_length: 13; j_call: TRBJ1-1; v_call: TRBV3-1/TRBV3-2; clone_size: .; cdr3_nt: TGTGCCAGCAGCCCCCTTGGGGCGGATGAAGCTTTCTTT; cdr3_aa: CASSPLGADEAFF
d_call: .; cdr3_length: 16; j_call: TRBJ2-1; v_call: TRBV11-3; clone_size: once; cdr3_nt: TGTGCCAGCAGCTTAGGAAGGGAGGCGGTCGACAATGAGCAGTTCTTC; cdr3_aa: CASSLGREAVDNEQFF
d_call: .; cdr3_length: 16; j_call: TRBJ2-3; v_call: TRBV6-5; clone_size: .; cdr3_nt: TGTGCCAGCAGTTACGGTAGCGCCGCGTTGGGGGATACGCAGTATTTT; cdr3_aa: CASSYGSAALGDTQYF
d_call: .; cdr3_length: 12; j_call: TRBJ1-2; v_call: TRBV7-2; clone_size: .; cdr3_nt: TGTGCCAGCAGCTTAGGTTCCCCGGGCTACACCTTC; cdr3_aa: CASSLGSPGYTF
d_call: TRBD2; cdr3_length: 16; j_call: TRBJ2-7; v_call: TRBV5-1; clone_size: .; cdr3_nt: TGCGCCAGCAGCTTGCCGCCAGCGGGGGGGCCCTACGAGCAGTACTTC; cdr3_aa: CASSLPPAGGPYEQYF
d_call: .; cdr3_length: 13; j_call: TRBJ2-7; v_call: TRBV28; clone_size: .; cdr3_nt: TGTGCCAGCAGTTTTGGCAGCTCCTACGAGCAGTACTTC; cdr3_aa: CASSFGSSYEQYF
d_call: TRBD2; cdr3_length: 14; j_call: TRBJ2-7; v_call: TRBV14; clone_size: .; cdr3_nt: TGTGCCAGCAGCCCGACTAGCGGGGGCTACGAGCAGTACTTC; cdr3_aa: CASSPTSGGYEQYF
d_call: TRBD1; cdr3_length: 15; j_call: TRBJ1-6; v_call: TRBV3-1/TRBV3-2; clone_size: .; cdr3_nt: TGTGCCAGCAGCCCGACACAGGGGAATAATTCACCCCTCCACTTT; cdr3_aa: CASSPTQGNNSPLHF
d_call: .; cdr3_length: 16; j_call: TRBJ2-1; v_call: TRBV5-1; clone_size: .; cdr3_nt: TGCGCCAGCAGCCCCCAAGCGGACCCCTCCTACAATGAGCAGTTCTTC; cdr3_aa: CASSPQADPSYNEQFF
d_call: TRBD2; cdr3_length: 16; j_call: TRBJ2-5; v_call: TRBV6-2/TRBV6-3; clone_size: .; cdr3_nt: TGTGCCAGCAGTCGGACTAGCGCGAGACCCTGGGAGACCCAGTACTTC; cdr3_aa: CASSRTSARPWETQYF
d_call: .; cdr3_length: 16; j_call: TRBJ2-2; v_call: TRBV18; clone_size: .; cdr3_nt: TGTGCCAGCTCACCCCAACAGGTCGGGAACACCGGGGAGCTGTTTTTT; cdr3_aa: CASSPQQVGNTGELFF
d_call: .; cdr3_length: 15; j_call: TRBJ1-1; v_call: TRBV5-7; clone_size: .; cdr3_nt: TGTGCCAGCAGCTGGAACTCGCACAGAAACCCTGAAGCTTTCTTT; cdr3_aa: CASSWNSHRNPEAFF
d_call: .; cdr3_length: 15; j_call: TRBJ1-2; v_call: TRBV6-5; clone_size: .; cdr3_nt: TGTGCCACCTTCCTCCCCGGGGGGGGCGCAGGTGGCTACACCTTC; cdr3_aa: CATFLPGGGAGGYTF
d_call: .; cdr3_length: 15; j_call: TRBJ1-5; v_call: TRBV3-1/TRBV3-2; clone_size: .; cdr3_nt: TGTGCCAGCAGCCAAGATCTGCAGGGGTTCCAGCCCCAGCATTTT; cdr3_aa: CASSQDLQGFQPQHF
d_call: TRBD1; cdr3_length: 16; j_call: TRBJ2-5; v_call: TRBV14; clone_size: .; cdr3_nt: TGTGCCAGCAGCCAAGTGGGCCAGGGGGACAGGGAGACCCAGTACTTC; cdr3_aa: CASSQVGQGDRETQYF
d_call: TRBD2; cdr3_length: 16; j_call: TRBJ2-7; v_call: TRBV5-1; clone_size: .; cdr3_nt: TGCGCCAGCAGCACCCATCCTAGCGGGGGTGCCTACGAGCAGTACTTC; cdr3_aa: CASSTHPSGGAYEQYF
d_call: .; cdr3_length: 12; j_call: TRBJ1-1; v_call: TRBV12-3/TRBV12-4; clone_size: .; cdr3_nt: TGTGCCAGCAGGTTTAGTCGGGGTGAAGCTTTCTTT; cdr3_aa: CASRFSRGEAFF
d_call: .; cdr3_length: 13; j_call: TRBJ1-2; v_call: TRBV2; clone_size: .; cdr3_nt: TGTGCCAGCTCACAAATCTCTAACTATGGCTACACCTTC; cdr3_aa: CASSQISNYGYTF
d_call: .; cdr3_length: 15; j_call: TRBJ1-2; v_call: TRBV19; clone_size: .; cdr3_nt: TGTGCCAGTAGTGCGTTTTTGGAGGCCCTCCATGGCTACACCTTC; cdr3_aa: CASSAFLEALHGYTF
d_call: TRBD1; cdr3_length: 14; j_call: TRBJ2-7; v_call: TRBV2; clone_size: .; cdr3_nt: TGTGCCAGCAGTGCCGGGACAGGGGTCTCCTCCCAGTACTTC; cdr3_aa: CASSAGTGVSSQYF
d_call: TRBD2; cdr3_length: 17; j_call: TRBJ2-3; v_call: TRBV4-1; clone_size: .; cdr3_nt: TGCGCCAGCAGCCAAGGTGGACTAGCGGGGAGCACAGATACGCAGTATTTT; cdr3_aa: CASSQGGLAGSTDTQYF
d_call: .; cdr3_length: 15; j_call: TRBJ1-3; v_call: TRBV12-5; clone_size: .; cdr3_nt: TGTGCTAGTGGTCCGAGCGTCGCTAAGGGAAACACCATATATTTT; cdr3_aa: CASGPSVAKGNTIYF
d_call: TRBD1; cdr3_length: 16; j_call: TRBJ2-2; v_call: TRBV7-9; clone_size: .; cdr3_nt: TGTGCCAGCAGCCCTTTCTGGGCAGGGGGAACCGGGGAGCTGTTTTTT; cdr3_aa: CASSPFWAGGTGELFF
d_call: .; cdr3_length: 15; j_call: TRBJ2-5; v_call: TRBV24-1; clone_size: .; cdr3_nt: TGTGCCACCAGTGATTCACCCGGGGGAAAAGAGACCCAGTACTTC; cdr3_aa: CATSDSPGGKETQYF
d_call: .; cdr3_length: 15; j_call: TRBJ1-3; v_call: TRBV29-1; clone_size: few; cdr3_nt: TGCAGCGTTGTAGTCCAGGGCAACTCTGGAAACACCATATATTTT; cdr3_aa: CSVVVQGNSGNTIYF
d_call: TRBD2; cdr3_length: 14; j_call: TRBJ2-3; v_call: TRBV19; clone_size: .; cdr3_nt: TGTGCCAGTAGCCCTGGGGGGGGTATGGATACGCAGTATTTT; cdr3_aa: CASSPGGGMDTQYF
d_call: TRBD1; cdr3_length: 14; j_call: TRBJ1-1; v_call: TRBV7-9; clone_size: .; cdr3_nt: TGTGCCAGCAGCTCCTACTCGACAGGGGGCAAAGCTTTCTTT; cdr3_aa: CASSSYSTGGKAFF
d_call: .; cdr3_length: 13; j_call: TRBJ1-3; v_call: TRBV27; clone_size: .; cdr3_nt: TGTGCCAGCAGGGACAGCTCTGGAAACACCATATATTTT; cdr3_aa: CASRDSSGNTIYF
d_call: TRBD2; cdr3_length: 16; j_call: TRBJ2-3; v_call: TRBV4-3; clone_size: once; cdr3_nt: TGCGCCAGCAGCCAAGAGCCTAGCGGATCCACAGATACGCAGTATTTT; cdr3_aa: CASSQEPSGSTDTQYF
d_call: .; cdr3_length: 13; j_call: TRBJ1-3; v_call: TRBV6-6; clone_size: few; cdr3_nt: TGTGCCAGCAGTTACTCAGAGGGAAACACCATATATTTT; cdr3_aa: CASSYSEGNTIYF
d_call: TRBD1; cdr3_length: 15; j_call: TRBJ2-7; v_call: TRBV9; clone_size: .; cdr3_nt: TGTGCCAGCAGCCCTACAGGGGGCGTCTCTACCGAGCAGTACTTC; cdr3_aa: CASSPTGGVSTEQYF
d_call: TRBD1; cdr3_length: 14; j_call: TRBJ1-5; v_call: TRBV19; clone_size: .; cdr3_nt: TGTGCCAGTAGTCCCGACAGGGTGGACCAGCCCCAGCATTTT; cdr3_aa: CASSPDRVDQPQHF
d_call: .; cdr3_length: 15; j_call: TRBJ2-7; v_call: TRBV18; clone_size: .; cdr3_nt: TGTGCCAGCTCACCACCAGCAGGGTCTAGCTACGAGCAGTACTTC; cdr3_aa: CASSPPAGSSYEQYF
d_call: .; cdr3_length: 14; j_call: TRBJ1-1; v_call: TRBV6-6; clone_size: .; cdr3_nt: TGTGCCAGCAGTTACCCGGAGAGCGGGGCCGAAGCTTTCTTT; cdr3_aa: CASSYPESGAEAFF
d_call: .; cdr3_length: 14; j_call: TRBJ2-5; v_call: TRBV9; clone_size: .; cdr3_nt: TGTGCCAGCAGCGTTGGCGGGGTCCAAGAGACCCAGTACTTC; cdr3_aa: CASSVGGVQETQYF
d_call: .; cdr3_length: 14; j_call: TRBJ1-6; v_call: TRBV5-5; clone_size: .; cdr3_nt: TGTGCCAGCGACATGGGGCAGTGGGATTCACCCCTCCACTTT; cdr3_aa: CASDMGQWDSPLHF
d_call: TRBD1; cdr3_length: 16; j_call: TRBJ1-2; v_call: TRBV6-5; clone_size: .; cdr3_nt: TGTGCCAGCAGTTACTCCGGGACAGGGGGAAACTATGGCTACACCTTC; cdr3_aa: CASSYSGTGGNYGYTF
d_call: TRBD1; cdr3_length: 16; j_call: TRBJ2-1; v_call: TRBV5-1; clone_size: .; cdr3_nt: TGCGCCAGCAGCTTGGGTAAGGGGACAGGGCGGGATGAGCAGTTCTTC; cdr3_aa: CASSLGKGTGRDEQFF
d_call: .; cdr3_length: 13; j_call: TRBJ2-7; v_call: TRBV12-3/TRBV12-4; clone_size: once; cdr3_nt: TGTGCCAGCAGCCGCAGTGTGGGAGTTGAGCAGTACTTC; cdr3_aa: CASSRSVGVEQYF
d_call: TRBD2; cdr3_length: 15; j_call: TRBJ2-1; v_call: TRBV4-3; clone_size: .; cdr3_nt: TGCGCCAGCAGCCAAGTTACTAGCGGTCGAGGTGAGCAGTTCTTC; cdr3_aa: CASSQVTSGRGEQFF
d_call: .; cdr3_length: 13; j_call: TRBJ2-7; v_call: TRBV12-3/TRBV12-4; clone_size: .; cdr3_nt: TGTGCCAGCAGTTCTAGTCCGGCCTACGAGCAGTACTTC; cdr3_aa: CASSSSPAYEQYF
d_call: .; cdr3_length: 15; j_call: TRBJ1-2; v_call: TRBV9; clone_size: .; cdr3_nt: TGTGCCAGCAGCGTGGGGAGTCAGACTAACTATGGCTACACCTTC; cdr3_aa: CASSVGSQTNYGYTF